A selection of T cell receptor beta chains follows, all from one sample in a study of beta chain features in type 1 diabetes. Produced via immunoSEQ multiplex PCR; TCRdb's table is partial and in-frame only. The sample lists 600,000 to 650,000 clones, 15% to 18% occurring once. The sample consisted of naive CD4+ T cells from blood. These receptor sequences come from a man between 18 and 29 years old in good health. Both conserved end residues are part of each CDR3. D genes are given only for firm matches. Clone size, where shown, is once, few, many, or a class for clones that have expanded.

abundance	v_gene	d_gene	j_gene	CDR3aa	CDR3nt
NA	TRBV20-1	NA	TRBJ2-5	CAEGRRGTQYF	TGCGCCGAGGGTCGACGCGGGACCCAGTACTTC
NA	TRBV7-9	NA	TRBJ2-7	CASSPRTQLWNEQYF	TGTGCCAGCAGCCCGCGAACACAGCTCTGGAACGAGCAGTACTTC
few	TRBV6-5	NA	TRBJ1-4	CASSYSGGRWEKLFF	TGTGCCAGCAGTTACTCCGGGGGGCGATGGGAAAAACTGTTTTTT
few	TRBV5-6	NA	TRBJ1-2	CASSLDRGYGYTF	TGTGCCAGCAGCTTGGATCGGGGATATGGCTACACCTTC
few	TRBV25-1	TRBD2	TRBJ2-1	CASSEGGLAGVEQFF	TGTGCCAGCAGTGAAGGGGGACTAGCGGGAGTTGAGCAGTTCTTC
NA	TRBV19	TRBD1	TRBJ2-5	CASSIPGQGRETQYF	TGTGCCAGTAGTATCCCCGGACAGGGGAGGGAGACCCAGTACTTC
few	TRBV5-4	NA	TRBJ2-1	CASSRRAGPPGYLYNEQFF	TGTGCCAGCAGCCGAAGGGCGGGCCCCCCAGGGTACCTCTACAATGAGCAGTTCTTC
few	TRBV10-2	TRBD2	TRBJ2-7	CASSPSGRSNEQYF	TGCGCCAGCTCTCCGAGCGGGAGATCCAACGAGCAGTACTTC
NA	TRBV27	NA	TRBJ2-1	CASSQDLLVNEQFF	TGTGCCAGCAGTCAGGACCTCCTGGTCAATGAGCAGTTCTTC
few	TRBV30	NA	TRBJ1-6	CAWNLQTVSSRTLHF	TGTGCCTGGAACCTCCAGACAGTGTCAAGCCGTACCCTCCACTTT
NA	TRBV6-5	NA	TRBJ1-3	CASRPPGSGNTIYF	TGTGCCAGTCGGCCCCCTGGCTCTGGAAACACCATATATTTT
few	TRBV7-2	NA	TRBJ1-5	CASSPFNQPQHF	TGTGCCAGCAGCCCCTTCAATCAGCCCCAGCATTTT
NA	TRBV6-4	TRBD1	TRBJ1-2	CASIQGQGSNYGYTF	TGTGCCAGCATTCAAGGACAGGGCTCTAACTATGGCTACACCTTC